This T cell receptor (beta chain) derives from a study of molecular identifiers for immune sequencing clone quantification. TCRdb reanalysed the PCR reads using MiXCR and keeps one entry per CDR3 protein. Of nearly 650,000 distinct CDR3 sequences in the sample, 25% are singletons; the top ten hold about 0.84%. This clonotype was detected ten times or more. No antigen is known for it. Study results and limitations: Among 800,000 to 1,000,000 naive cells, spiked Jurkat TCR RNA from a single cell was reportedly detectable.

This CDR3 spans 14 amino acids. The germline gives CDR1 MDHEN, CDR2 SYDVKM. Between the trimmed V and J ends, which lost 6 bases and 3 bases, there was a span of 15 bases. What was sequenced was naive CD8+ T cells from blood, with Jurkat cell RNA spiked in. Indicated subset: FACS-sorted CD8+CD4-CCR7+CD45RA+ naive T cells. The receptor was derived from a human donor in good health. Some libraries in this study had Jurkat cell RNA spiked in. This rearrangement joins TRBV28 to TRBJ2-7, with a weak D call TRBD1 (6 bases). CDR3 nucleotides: TGTGCCAGCAGCTTAGACAGGAAGGTCTACGAGCAGTACTTC. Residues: CASSLDRKVYEQYF.